This T cell receptor beta chain was identified during a study of STAT5B mutations in CD4+ large granular lymphocyte leukemia. Study-level information: Anti-CD4 microbead selection came after CD8+ cell depletion in cryopreserved samples. Overall study results and limits: No patients shared main leukemic clonotypes, though roughly 27% appeared at low frequency elsewhere. TRBV06-family usage was enriched in top patient clones (8/27) versus controls (2/35).

Here immunoSEQ multiplex PCR was the method, and the copy in TCRdb shows in-frame clones only, minus some. This table holds fewer than 5,000 clones, 80% to 90% found once. The CDR3 has 15 residues. Germline V gives CDR1 SGHDN, CDR2 FVKESK. J was trimmed by 4 bases and V by 0 bases; bases with no gene match: 6. Either unselected PBMC or bead-purified CD4+, CD4+CD8+, CD57+ or CD56+ cells were sequenced. Points on this clone: What it binds is unknown.

This rearrangement joins TRBV14 to TRBJ2-7; TRBD2 aligns across 7 bases. This receptor was identified in a man in his forties or fifties with CD4+ T-cell large granular lymphocyte leukemia. Sequencing was done on a sample of PBMCs. CDR3 amino acids: CASSQEAGRVYEQYF. The CDR3, as DNA: TGTGCCAGCAGCCAAGAGGCAGGGAGGGTGTACGAGCAGTACTTC.